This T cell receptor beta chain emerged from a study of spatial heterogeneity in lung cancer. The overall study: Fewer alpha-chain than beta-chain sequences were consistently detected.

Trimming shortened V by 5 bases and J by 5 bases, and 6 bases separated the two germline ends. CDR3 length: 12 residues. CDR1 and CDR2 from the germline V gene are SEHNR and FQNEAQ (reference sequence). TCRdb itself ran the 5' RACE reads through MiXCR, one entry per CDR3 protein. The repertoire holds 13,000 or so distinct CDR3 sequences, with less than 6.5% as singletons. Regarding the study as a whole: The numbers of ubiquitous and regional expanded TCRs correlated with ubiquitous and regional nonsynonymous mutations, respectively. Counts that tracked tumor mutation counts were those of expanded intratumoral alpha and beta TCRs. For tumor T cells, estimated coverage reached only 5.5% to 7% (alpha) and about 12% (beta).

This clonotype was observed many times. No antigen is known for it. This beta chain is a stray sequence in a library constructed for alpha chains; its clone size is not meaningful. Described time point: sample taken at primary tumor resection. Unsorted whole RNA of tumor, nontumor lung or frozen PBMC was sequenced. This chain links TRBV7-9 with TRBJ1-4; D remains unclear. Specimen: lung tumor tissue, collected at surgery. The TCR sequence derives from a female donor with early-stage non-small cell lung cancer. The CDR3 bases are TGTGCCAGCAGCCCGGGCAATGAAAAACTGTTTTTT. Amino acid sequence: CASSPGNEKLFF.